The rows below give T cell receptor beta chains drawn from one sample of a study of T cell repertoires in cytomegalovirus infection. One entry per CDR3 protein, called by TCRdb with MiXCR from the reads. Among tens of thousands of distinct CDR3 sequences, approximately 46% were seen once, and the ten largest hold approximately 95%. Their antigen targets remain unknown. Sample: CD8+ T cells from cultured PBMCs, taken from culture after CMV antigen stimulation. These receptors were taken from a human donor in good health (CMV status not recorded). Some clones in this sample may be carry-over from other donors' samples. CDR3s include the opening cysteine and the closing phenylalanine or tryptophan. Each record gives: D gene, J gene, V gene, clone size, CDR3 protein, CDR3 DNA. A D gene is named only where the DNA matches it firmly. Rows give clone size only sometimes, using once, few, many, or a class for an expanded clone.

D: NA
J: TRBJ1-1
V: TRBV7-6
size: NA
CDR3: CASSSTGNTEAFF
DNA: TGTGCCAGCAGCTCAACAGGGAACACTGAAGCTTTCTTT

D: NA
J: TRBJ2-3
V: TRBV7-3
size: NA
CDR3: CASSLMAGTSTDTQYF
DNA: TGTGCCAGCAGCTTAATGGCGGGGACTAGCACAGATACGCAGTATTTT

D: NA
J: TRBJ1-2
V: TRBV7-9
size: NA
CDR3: CASSLVEADGYTF
DNA: TGTGCCAGCAGCTTAGTAGAGGCAGATGGCTACACCTTC

D: TRBD2
J: TRBJ2-1
V: TRBV27
size: few
CDR3: CASTGLAGGVSNEQFF
DNA: TGTGCCAGCACTGGACTAGCGGGGGGGGTATCTAATGAGCAGTTCTTC

D: NA
J: TRBJ2-7
V: TRBV27
size: NA
CDR3: CASSSPKGMGLEQYF
DNA: TGTGCCAGCAGTTCCCCTAAGGGCATGGGACTCGAGCAGTACTTC

D: TRBD2
J: TRBJ2-1
V: TRBV7-6
size: many
CDR3: CASSLESSGSRNEQFF
DNA: TGTGCCAGCAGCTTAGAGTCTAGCGGGAGCAGAAATGAGCAGTTCTTC

D: NA
J: TRBJ2-3
V: TRBV12-3/TRBV12-4
size: NA
CDR3: CASSLGLRRTDTQYF
DNA: TGTGCCAGCAGTTTAGGTCTTCGACGGACAGATACGCAGTATTTT

D: TRBD2
J: TRBJ2-2
V: TRBV28
size: few
CDR3: CASSFRDSKLAGETNTGELFF
DNA: TGTGCCAGCAGTTTTCGGGACAGTAAACTAGCGGGAGAGACGAACACCGGGGAGCTGTTTTTT

D: NA
J: TRBJ1-5
V: TRBV10-1
size: NA
CDR3: CASSEGPNQPQHF
DNA: TGCGCCAGCAGTGAGGGCCCCAATCAGCCCCAGCATTTT

D: NA
J: TRBJ1-4
V: TRBV25-1
size: NA
CDR3: CDSRRGHDKLFF
DNA: TGTGACAGCAGGCGAGGTCACGACAAACTGTTTTTC

D: TRBD2
J: TRBJ2-1
V: TRBV12-3/TRBV12-4
size: NA
CDR3: CASTEPGTSPSNEQFF
DNA: TGTGCCAGCACCGAACCCGGGACTAGCCCCTCGAATGAGCAGTTCTTC

D: NA
J: TRBJ2-5
V: TRBV12-3/TRBV12-4
size: NA
CDR3: CASSLLRGPGGETQYF
DNA: TGTGCCAGCAGTTTACTGCGGGGGCCAGGAGGGGAGACCCAGTACTTC

D: TRBD1
J: TRBJ2-1
V: TRBV11-2
size: few
CDR3: CASSIAGGPINEQFF
DNA: TGTGCCAGCAGCATAGCAGGGGGCCCGATCAATGAGCAGTTCTTC

D: TRBD1
J: TRBJ2-7
V: TRBV5-1
size: few
CDR3: CASSQSRGLEYEQYF
DNA: TGCGCCAGCAGTCAGTCCAGGGGGTTGGAGTACGAGCAGTACTTC

D: NA
J: TRBJ1-1
V: TRBV14
size: NA
CDR3: CASRLTGQAMNTEAFF
DNA: TGTGCCAGCAGACTAACCGGACAAGCCATGAACACTGAAGCTTTCTTT

D: TRBD2
J: TRBJ2-1
V: TRBV28
size: few
CDR3: CASTLAGDHEQFF
DNA: TGTGCCAGCACCCTAGCGGGAGACCATGAGCAGTTCTTC

D: NA
J: TRBJ2-1
V: TRBV15
size: few
CDR3: CATLGTLTSYNEQFF
DNA: TGTGCCACGCTGGGGACCTTGACTTCCTACAATGAGCAGTTCTTC

D: TRBD1
J: TRBJ1-1
V: TRBV20-1
size: NA
CDR3: CSAEDRVNTEAFF
DNA: TGCAGTGCTGAAGACAGGGTGAACACTGAAGCTTTCTTT

D: TRBD1
J: TRBJ2-1
V: TRBV12-3/TRBV12-4
size: NA
CDR3: CASSPGTGGTYNEQFF
DNA: TGTGCCAGCAGCCCCGGGACAGGCGGGACCTACAATGAGCAGTTCTTC

D: TRBD1
J: TRBJ1-1
V: TRBV7-6
size: NA
CDR3: CASSPFGQGDGTEAFF
DNA: TGTGCCAGCAGCCCCTTCGGACAGGGGGACGGCACTGAAGCTTTCTTT

D: NA
J: TRBJ1-1
V: TRBV29-1
size: NA
CDR3: CSVTGIILNTEAFF
DNA: TGCAGCGTCACCGGGATCATTTTGAACACTGAAGCTTTCTTT

D: NA
J: TRBJ1-2
V: TRBV4-1
size: NA
CDR3: CASSQDGGSGLYGYTF
DNA: TGCGCCAGCAGCCAGGATGGGGGAAGCGGCCTCTATGGCTACACCTTC

D: TRBD1
J: TRBJ2-2
V: TRBV27
size: NA
CDR3: CASSFPGGTGELFF
DNA: TGTGCCAGCAGTTTTCCAGGGGGTACCGGGGAGCTGTTTTTT

D: NA
J: TRBJ2-1
V: TRBV10-3
size: NA
CDR3: CAHGSGVTNEQFF
DNA: TGTGCCCACGGGTCAGGAGTTACGAATGAGCAGTTCTTC

D: NA
J: TRBJ1-5
V: TRBV6-1
size: NA
CDR3: CASSEAAARVDQPQHF
DNA: TGTGCCAGCAGTGAAGCGGCGGCCAGGGTGGATCAGCCCCAGCATTTT

D: TRBD2
J: TRBJ2-5
V: TRBV12-5
size: many
CDR3: CASGPRIGLAGGQETQYF
DNA: TGTGCTAGTGGTCCCCGGATTGGACTAGCGGGAGGACAAGAGACCCAGTACTTC

D: TRBD2
J: TRBJ2-3
V: TRBV6-4
size: once
CDR3: CASSEVAGGPTDTQYF
DNA: TGTGCCAGCAGTGAAGTGGCGGGGGGGCCCACAGATACGCAGTATTTT

D: TRBD1
J: TRBJ1-1
V: TRBV19
size: NA
CDR3: CATTGQDYTEAFF
DNA: TGTGCCACCACGGGACAGGACTACACTGAAGCTTTCTTT

D: TRBD1
J: TRBJ2-1
V: TRBV6-6
size: NA
CDR3: CASSLTGVRNEQFF
DNA: TGTGCCAGCAGCTTGACAGGGGTGCGTAATGAGCAGTTCTTC

D: TRBD2
J: TRBJ2-7
V: TRBV7-2
size: NA
CDR3: CASSSTSLGEQYF
DNA: TGTGCCAGCAGCTCGACTAGCTTGGGCGAGCAGTACTTC

D: TRBD2
J: TRBJ2-1
V: TRBV6-1
size: NA
CDR3: CASASGRNGRNEQFF
DNA: TGTGCCAGCGCTAGCGGGAGGAATGGGAGGAATGAGCAGTTCTTC